This TCR beta chain was identified in a study of T cell repertoires in cytomegalovirus infection. Trimming removed 0 bases at V and 2 bases at J, with 13 bases between. The germline CDR1 and CDR2 sequences are LGHNA and YSLEER. This CDR3 has 16 residues. TCRdb re-called the reads through MiXCR, storing one row per CDR3 protein. The sample carries approximately 300,000 distinct CDR3 sequences, 20% to 25% recorded once. This clonotype was counted at least ten times. Its antigen is not known. The sequence was obtained from a human donor in good health (CMV status not recorded). Some clones in this sample may be carry-over from other donors' samples. The sample in question was cultured PBMCs, obtained from culture after CMV antigen stimulation. The chain links TRBV4-3 to TRBJ1-2, with D possibly matching TRBD1 (5 bases). The CDR3 sequence is CASSQEWGWGNYGYTF. The CDR3 region has the DNA TGCGCCAGCAGCCAAGAATGGGGGTGGGGAAACTATGGCTACACCTTC.